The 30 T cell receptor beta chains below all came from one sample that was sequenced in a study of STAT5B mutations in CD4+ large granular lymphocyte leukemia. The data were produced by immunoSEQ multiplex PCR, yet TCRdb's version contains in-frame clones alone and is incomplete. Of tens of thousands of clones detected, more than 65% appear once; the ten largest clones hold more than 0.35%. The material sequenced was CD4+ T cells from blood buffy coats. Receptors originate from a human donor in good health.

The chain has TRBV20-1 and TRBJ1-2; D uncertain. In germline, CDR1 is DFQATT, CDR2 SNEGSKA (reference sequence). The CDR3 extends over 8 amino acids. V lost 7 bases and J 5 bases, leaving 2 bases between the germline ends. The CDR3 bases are TGCAGTGTTTATGGCTACACCTTC. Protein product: CSVYGYTF.

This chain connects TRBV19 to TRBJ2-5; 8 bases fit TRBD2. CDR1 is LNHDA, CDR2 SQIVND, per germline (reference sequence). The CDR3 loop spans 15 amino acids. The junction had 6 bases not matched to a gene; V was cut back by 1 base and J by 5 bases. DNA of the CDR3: TGTGCCAGTAGTATAGGTCGGGGGGGAGGGGAGACCCAGTACTTC. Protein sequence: CASSIGRGGGETQYF. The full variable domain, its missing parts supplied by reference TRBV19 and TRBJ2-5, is DGGITQSPKYLFRKEGQNVTLSCEQNLNHDAMYWYRQDPGQGLRLIYYSQIVNDFQKGDIAEGYSVSREKKESFPLTVTSAQKNPTAFYLCASSIGRGGGETQYFGPGTRLLVL.

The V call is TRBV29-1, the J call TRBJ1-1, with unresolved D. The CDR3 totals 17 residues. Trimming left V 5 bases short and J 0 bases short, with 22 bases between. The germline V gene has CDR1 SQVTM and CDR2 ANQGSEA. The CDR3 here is CSVRIGSPDPLNTEAFF. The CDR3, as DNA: TGCAGCGTTAGGATCGGGAGCCCCGACCCCTTGAACACTGAAGCTTTCTTT.

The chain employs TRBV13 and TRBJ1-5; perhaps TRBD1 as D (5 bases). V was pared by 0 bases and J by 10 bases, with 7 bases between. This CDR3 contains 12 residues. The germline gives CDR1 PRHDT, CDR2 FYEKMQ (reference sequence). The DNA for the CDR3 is TGTGCCAGCAGCTTAGGTGACAGACCCCAGCATTTT. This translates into CASSLGDRPQHF.

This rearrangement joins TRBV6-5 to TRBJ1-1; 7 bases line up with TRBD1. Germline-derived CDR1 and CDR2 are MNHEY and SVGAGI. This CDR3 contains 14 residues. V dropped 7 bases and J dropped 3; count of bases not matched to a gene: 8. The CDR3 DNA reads TGTGCCAGCACTCGGGCAGGGGGAGACACTGAAGCTTTCTTT. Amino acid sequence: CASTRAGGDTEAFF.

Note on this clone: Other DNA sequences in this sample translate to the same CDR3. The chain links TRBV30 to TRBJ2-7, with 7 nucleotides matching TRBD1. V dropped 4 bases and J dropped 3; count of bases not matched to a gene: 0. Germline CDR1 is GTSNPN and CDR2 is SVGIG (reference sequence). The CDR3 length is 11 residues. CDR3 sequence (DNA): TGTGCCTGGACAGGGGGCTACGAGCAGTACTTC. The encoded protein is CAWTGGYEQYF.

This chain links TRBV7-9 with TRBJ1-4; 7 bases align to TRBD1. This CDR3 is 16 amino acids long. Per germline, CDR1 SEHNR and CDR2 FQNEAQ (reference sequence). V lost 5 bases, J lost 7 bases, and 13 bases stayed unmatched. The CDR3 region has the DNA TGTGCCAGCAGCCCCGCCACCTACAGGGGTGGTGAAAAACTGTTTTTT. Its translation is CASSPATYRGGEKLFF.

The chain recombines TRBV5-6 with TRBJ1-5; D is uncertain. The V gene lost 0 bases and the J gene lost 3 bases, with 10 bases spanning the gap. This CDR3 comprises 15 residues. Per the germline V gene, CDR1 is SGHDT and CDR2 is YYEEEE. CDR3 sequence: CASSLGQLNNQPQHF. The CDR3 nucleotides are TGTGCCAGCAGCTTGGGTCAGCTTAACAATCAGCCCCAGCATTTT. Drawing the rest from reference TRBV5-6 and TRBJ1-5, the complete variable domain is DAGVTQSPTHLIKTRGQQVTLRCSPKSGHDTVSWYQQALGQGPQFIFQYYEEEERQRGNFPDRFSGHQFPNYSSELNVNALLLGDSALYLCASSLGQLNNQPQHFGDGTRLSIL.

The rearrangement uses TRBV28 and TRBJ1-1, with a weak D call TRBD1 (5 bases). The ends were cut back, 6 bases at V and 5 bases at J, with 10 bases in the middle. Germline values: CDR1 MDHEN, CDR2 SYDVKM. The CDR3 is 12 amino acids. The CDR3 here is CASSRQRTEAFF. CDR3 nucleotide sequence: TGTGCCAGCAGCCGACAGAGAACTGAAGCTTTCTTT. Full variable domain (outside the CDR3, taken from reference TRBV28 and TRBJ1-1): DVKVTQSSRYLVKRTGEKVFLECVQDMDHENMFWYRQDPGLGLRLIYFSYDVKMKEKGDIPEGYSVSREKKERFSLILESASTNQTSMYLCASSRQRTEAFFGQGTRLTVV.

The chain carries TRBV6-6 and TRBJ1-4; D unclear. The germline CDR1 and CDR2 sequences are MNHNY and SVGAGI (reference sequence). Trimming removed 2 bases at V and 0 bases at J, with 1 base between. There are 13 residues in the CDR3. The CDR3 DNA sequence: TGTGCCAGCAGTTACACAACTAATGAAAAACTGTTTTTT. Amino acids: CASSYTTNEKLFF.

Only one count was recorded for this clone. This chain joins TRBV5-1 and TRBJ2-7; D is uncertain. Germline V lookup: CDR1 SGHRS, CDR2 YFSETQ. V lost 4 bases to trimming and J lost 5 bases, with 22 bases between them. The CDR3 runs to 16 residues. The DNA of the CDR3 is TGCGCCAGCAGCGACGGGCGGTGGACCGCTCGCGACGAGCAGTACTTC. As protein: CASSDGRWTARDEQYF.

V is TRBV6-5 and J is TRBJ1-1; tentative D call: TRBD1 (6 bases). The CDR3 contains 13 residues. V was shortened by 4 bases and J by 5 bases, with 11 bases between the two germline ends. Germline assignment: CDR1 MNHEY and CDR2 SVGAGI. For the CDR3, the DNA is TGTGCCAGCAGTTCATGGACAGAGACTGAAGCTTTCTTT. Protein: CASSSWTETEAFF.

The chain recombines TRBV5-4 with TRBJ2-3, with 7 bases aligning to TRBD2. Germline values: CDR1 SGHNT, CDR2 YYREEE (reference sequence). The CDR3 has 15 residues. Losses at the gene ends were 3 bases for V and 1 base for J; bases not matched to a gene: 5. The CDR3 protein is CASSSSGAGTDTQYF. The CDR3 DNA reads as TGTGCCAGCAGCTCCAGCGGGGCCGGCACAGATACGCAGTATTTT.

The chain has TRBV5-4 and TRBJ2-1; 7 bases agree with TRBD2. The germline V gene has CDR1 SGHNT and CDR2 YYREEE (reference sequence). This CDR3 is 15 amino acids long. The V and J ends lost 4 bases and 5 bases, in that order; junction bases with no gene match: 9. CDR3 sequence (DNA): TGTGCCAGCAGCCGGACCGGGACTATCCACAATGAGCAGTTCTTC. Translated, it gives CASSRTGTIHNEQFF.

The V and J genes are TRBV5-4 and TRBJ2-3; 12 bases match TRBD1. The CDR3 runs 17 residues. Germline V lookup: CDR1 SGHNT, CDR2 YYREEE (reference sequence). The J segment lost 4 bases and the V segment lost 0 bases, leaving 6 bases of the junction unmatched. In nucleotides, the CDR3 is TGTGCCAGCAGCTTGGGATTGGGACAGGGGGCCGCAGATACGCAGTATTTT. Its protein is CASSLGLGQGAADTQYF.

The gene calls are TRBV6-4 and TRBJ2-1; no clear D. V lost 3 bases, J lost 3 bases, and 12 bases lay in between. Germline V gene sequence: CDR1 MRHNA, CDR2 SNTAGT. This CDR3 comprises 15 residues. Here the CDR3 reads CASSEEERIYNEQFF. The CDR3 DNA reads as TGTGCCAGCAGTGAAGAGGAAAGAATCTACAATGAGCAGTTCTTC.

The CDR3 loop is CSVERDIATEAFF. The CDR3 bases are TGCAGCGTCGAGAGGGATATAGCCACTGAAGCTTTCTTT. The V call is TRBV29-1, the J call TRBJ1-1; no clear D. The CDR3 is made up of 13 amino acids. Deletions cut 6 bases from V and 4 bases from J, with 15 bases between. Germline V gives CDR1 SQVTM, CDR2 ANQGSEA.

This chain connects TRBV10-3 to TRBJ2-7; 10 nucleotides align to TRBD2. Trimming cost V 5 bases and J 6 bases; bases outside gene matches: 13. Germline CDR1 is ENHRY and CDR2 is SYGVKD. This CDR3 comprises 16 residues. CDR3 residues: CAISTWSSGRQGEQYF. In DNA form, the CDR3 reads TGTGCCATCAGTACCTGGAGTAGCGGGAGGCAGGGCGAGCAGTACTTC.

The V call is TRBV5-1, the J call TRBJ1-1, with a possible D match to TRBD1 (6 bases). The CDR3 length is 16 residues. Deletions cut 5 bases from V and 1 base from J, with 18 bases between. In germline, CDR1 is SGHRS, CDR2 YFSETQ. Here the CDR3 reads CASSSRTDSGNTEAFF. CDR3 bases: TGCGCCAGCAGTTCTAGGACAGACTCAGGGAACACTGAAGCTTTCTTT.

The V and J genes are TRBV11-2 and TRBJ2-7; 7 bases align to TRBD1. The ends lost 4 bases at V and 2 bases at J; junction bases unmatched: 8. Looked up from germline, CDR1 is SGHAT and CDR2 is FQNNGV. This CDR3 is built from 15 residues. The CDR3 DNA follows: TGTGCCAGCAGCTCACAAACGACAGGGCCCTACGAGCAGTACTTC. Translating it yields CASSSQTTGPYEQYF.

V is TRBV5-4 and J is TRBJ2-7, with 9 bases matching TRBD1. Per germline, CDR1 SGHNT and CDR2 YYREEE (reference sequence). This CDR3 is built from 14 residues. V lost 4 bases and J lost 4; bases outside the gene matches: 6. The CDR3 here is CASSVRDRVYEQYF. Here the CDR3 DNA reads TGTGCCAGCAGCGTCCGGGACAGGGTATACGAGCAGTACTTC.

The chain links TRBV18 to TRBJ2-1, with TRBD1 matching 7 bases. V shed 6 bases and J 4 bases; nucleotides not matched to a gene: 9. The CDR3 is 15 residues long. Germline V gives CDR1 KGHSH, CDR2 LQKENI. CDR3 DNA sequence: TGTGCCAGCTCCCCCACAGGGGAAAGGTACAATGAGCAGTTCTTC. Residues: CASSPTGERYNEQFF.

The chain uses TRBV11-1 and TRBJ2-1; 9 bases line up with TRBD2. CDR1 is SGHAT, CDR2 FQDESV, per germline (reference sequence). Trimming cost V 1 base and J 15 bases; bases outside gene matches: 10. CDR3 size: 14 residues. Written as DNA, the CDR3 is TGTGCCAGCAGCTTAGTTGCGGGAGGGCCAAAAGTGTTCTTC. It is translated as CASSLVAGGPKVFF.

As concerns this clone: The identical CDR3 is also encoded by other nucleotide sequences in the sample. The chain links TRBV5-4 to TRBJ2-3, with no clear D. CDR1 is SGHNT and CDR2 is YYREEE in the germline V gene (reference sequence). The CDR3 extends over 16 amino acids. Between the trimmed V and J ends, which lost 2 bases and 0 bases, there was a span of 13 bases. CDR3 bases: TGTGCCAGCAGCTTATCAGGCGGTTCTAGCACAGATACGCAGTATTTT. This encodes CASSLSGGSSTDTQYF.

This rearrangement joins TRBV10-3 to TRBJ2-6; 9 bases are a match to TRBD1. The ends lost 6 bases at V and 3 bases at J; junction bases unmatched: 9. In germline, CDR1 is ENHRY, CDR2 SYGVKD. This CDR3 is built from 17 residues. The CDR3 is CAIRPRDRELGANVLTF. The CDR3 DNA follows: TGTGCCATCAGACCCCGGGACAGGGAGCTTGGGGCCAACGTCCTGACTTTC.

CDR3 coding DNA: TGTGCTAGTGGTTTGGGAGGGGGCTATGGCTACACCTTC. Protein product: CASGLGGGYGYTF. The rearrangement uses TRBV12-5 and TRBJ1-2; D is possibly TRBD1 (6 bases). CDR1 is LGHNT and CDR2 is FRNRAP in the germline V gene. The germline V and J ends were trimmed by 1 base and 4 bases, with 7 bases remaining between them. CDR3 length: 13 amino acids.

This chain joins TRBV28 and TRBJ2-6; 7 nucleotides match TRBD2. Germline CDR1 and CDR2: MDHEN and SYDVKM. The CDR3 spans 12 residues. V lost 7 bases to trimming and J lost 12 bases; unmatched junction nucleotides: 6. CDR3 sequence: CASISTGGVLTF. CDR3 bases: TGTGCCAGCATCTCAACGGGGGGCGTCCTGACTTTC.

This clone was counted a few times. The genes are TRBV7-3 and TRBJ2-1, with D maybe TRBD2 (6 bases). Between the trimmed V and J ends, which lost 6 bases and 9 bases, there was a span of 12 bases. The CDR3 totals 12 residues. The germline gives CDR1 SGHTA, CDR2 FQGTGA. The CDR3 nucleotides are TGTGCCAGCAGTCATACGGGAGTTGAGCAGTTCTTC. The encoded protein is CASSHTGVEQFF.

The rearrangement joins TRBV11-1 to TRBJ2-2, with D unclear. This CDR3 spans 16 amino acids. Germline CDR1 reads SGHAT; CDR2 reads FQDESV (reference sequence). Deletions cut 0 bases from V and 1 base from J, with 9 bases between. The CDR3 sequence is CASSLALLENTGELFF. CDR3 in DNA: TGTGCCAGCAGCTTAGCGCTGCTAGAGAACACCGGGGAGCTGTTTTTT.

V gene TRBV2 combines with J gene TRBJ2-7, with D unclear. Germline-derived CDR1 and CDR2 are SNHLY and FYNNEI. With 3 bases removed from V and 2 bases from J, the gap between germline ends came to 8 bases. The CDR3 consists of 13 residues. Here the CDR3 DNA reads TGTGCCAGCAGTGAGGGTTGGGCCTACGAGCAGTACTTC. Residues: CASSEGWAYEQYF.